This passage covers 25 T cell receptor beta chains from one sample sequenced in a study of blood T cell repertoires in COVID-19. Using immunoSEQ multiplex PCR, the repertoire was profiled, and TCRdb retains in-frame clones only, with some absent. The sample includes about 190,000 clones, around 85% of them seen just once. The sample consisted of PBMCs or T cells enriched from blood (not recorded which). These receptors originate from a woman aged 25-40 years who had recovered from COVID-19.

The chain combines TRBV18 with TRBJ2-7; 9 positions agree with TRBD1. Per germline, CDR1 KGHSH and CDR2 LQKENI. V was clipped by 6 bases and J by 4 bases; unmatched bases: 7. CDR3 length equals 14 residues. This CDR3 reads CASSQGGQGYEQYF. As DNA, the CDR3 is TGTGCCAGCTCCCAGGGGGGACAGGGATACGAGCAGTACTTC.

V usage is TRBV19 and J usage is TRBJ1-2; 9 positions agree with TRBD1. CDR1 is LNHDA and CDR2 is SQIVND in the germline V gene (reference sequence). Losses at the gene ends were 3 bases for V and 4 bases for J; bases not matched to a gene: 12. This CDR3 has 17 amino acids. The CDR3 here is CASSINRGRKGTYGYTF. In DNA, the CDR3 is TGTGCCAGTAGTATTAACAGGGGGCGGAAAGGTACCTATGGCTACACCTTC.

This clone was counted a single time. The J gene is TRBJ2-3, the V gene TRBV29-1, with 11 bases lining up with TRBD2. The germline CDR1 and CDR2 sequences are SQVTM and ANQGSEA. The V gene end was trimmed by 7 bases and the J gene end by 6 bases; junction bases not matched to a gene: 15. CDR3 size: 16 residues. DNA of the CDR3: TGCAGCGGAAACCTGCGATTAGCGGGGGGGCTTGATACGCAGTATTTT. Protein: CSGNLRLAGGLDTQYF.

This clone has a handful of counts. The chain carries TRBV7-3 and TRBJ2-7; 8 positions match TRBD2. CDR1 is SGHTA, CDR2 FQGTGA, per germline. V dropped 6 bases and J dropped 0; count of bases not matched to a gene: 16. This CDR3 comprises 18 residues. CDR3 nucleotide sequence: TGTGCCAGCAGTTCCCTGGGGAGGGGACTAGTTCCCTCCTACGAGCAGTACTTC. It encodes CASSSLGRGLVPSYEQYF.

The chain combines TRBV25-1 with TRBJ2-3; perhaps TRBD1 as D (5 bases). Germline V lookup: CDR1 MGHDK, CDR2 SYGVNS. V was clipped by 2 bases and J by 0 bases, with 12 bases between them. The CDR3 covers 16 residues. CDR3 residues: CASSEIWGTSTDTQYF. CDR3 DNA: TGTGCCAGCAGTGAAATCTGGGGCACTAGCACAGATACGCAGTATTTT.

DNA for the CDR3: TGCGCCTCCTCGGAGGGACAGAGCTATGGCTACACCTTC. Translating gives CASSEGQSYGYTF. V gene TRBV10-1 combines with J gene TRBJ1-2; 7 positions agree with TRBD1. The CDR3 contains 13 residues. With 11 bases clipped from V and 4 bases from J, the junction kept 10 bases outside the gene matches. Per germline, CDR1 WNHNN and CDR2 SYGVQD (reference sequence).

The chain has TRBV19 and TRBJ2-7; 8 nucleotides match TRBD1. The CDR3 runs 13 residues. Germline CDR1 LNHDA, CDR2 SQIVND (reference sequence). V lost 5 bases to trimming and J lost 4 bases; unmatched junction nucleotides: 4. The CDR3 nucleotides read TGTGCCAGTAGTTTTCAGGGGGCTTACGAGCAGTACTTC. Protein: CASSFQGAYEQYF.

V usage is TRBV10-3 and J usage is TRBJ1-4; 11 nucleotides match TRBD1. V shed 6 bases and J 7 bases; nucleotides not matched to a gene: 10. This CDR3 spans 16 amino acids. Looked up from germline, CDR1 is ENHRY and CDR2 is SYGVKD. CDR3 in amino acids: CAIRAGQGAESEKLFF. Here the CDR3 DNA reads TGTGCCATCAGGGCCGGACAGGGGGCCGAAAGTGAAAAACTGTTTTTT.

The count of this clone is one. The V gene is TRBV9, the J gene TRBJ1-6; D might be TRBD1 (6 bases). CDR1 and CDR2 (germline): SGDLS, YYNGEE. CDR3 length: 16 amino acids. The ends were cut back, 4 bases at V and 7 bases at J, with 18 bases in the middle. CDR3 amino acids: CASSSTSGGGNSPLHF. The CDR3 DNA sequence: TGTGCCAGCAGCTCAACGAGCGGGGGCGGGAATTCACCCCTCCACTTT. The full variable domain, with the rest looked up from reference TRBV9 and TRBJ1-6, is DSGVTQTPKHLITATGQRVTLRCSPRSGDLSVYWYQQSLDQGLQFLIQYYNGEERAKGNILERFSAQQFPDLHSELNLSSLELGDSALYFCASSSTSGGGNSPLHFGNGTRLTVT.

This clone was detected only once. The chain is built from TRBV30 and TRBJ1-6; D call uncertain. CDR3 length: 13 amino acids. Germline V gene data show CDR1 as GTSNPN and CDR2 as SVGIG (reference sequence). The V and J ends lost 0 bases and 7 bases respectively, with 7 bases between them. The CDR3 here is CAWSVRGNSPLHF. In nucleotides, the CDR3 is TGTGCCTGGAGTGTACGAGGCAATTCACCCCTCCACTTT.

This clone was detected only a few times. The rearrangement links TRBV25-1 to TRBJ1-1; D perhaps matches TRBD1 (6 bases). Germline CDR1 is MGHDK and CDR2 is SYGVNS. The V end was cut by 6 bases, the J end by 1 base, with 9 bases between. The CDR3 is 13 amino acids. CDR3 amino acids: CASRGGPNTEAFF. The CDR3 bases are TGTGCCAGCAGGGGGGGGCCGAACACTGAAGCTTTCTTT.

This chain connects TRBV28 to TRBJ1-1, with 7 bases identical to TRBD1. CDR1 MDHEN and CDR2 SYDVKM come from the germline V gene. The J segment lost 8 bases and the V segment lost 2 bases, leaving 8 bases of the junction unmatched. CDR3 length: 14 amino acids. Here the CDR3 reads CASSLKNRGREAFF. As DNA, the CDR3 is TGTGCCAGCAGTTTAAAGAACAGGGGCAGGGAAGCTTTCTTT.

The chain is built from TRBV12-3 or TRBV12-4 and TRBJ1-1; 8 nucleotides align to TRBD1. The CDR3 has 13 residues. V lost 7 bases and J lost 4; bases outside the gene matches: 5. The CDR3 spells CASTLTGGTEAFF. DNA for the CDR3: TGTGCCAGCACCCTAACAGGGGGCACTGAAGCTTTCTTT.

The table lists this clone with a few counts. The chain has TRBV25-1 and TRBJ2-1; D might be TRBD2 (7 bases). There are 16 residues in the CDR3. CDR1 MGHDK and CDR2 SYGVNS come from the germline V gene. Trimming stripped 2 bases from V and 2 bases from J, with 13 bases between. CDR3 sequence reads: CASSEGGGGPYNEQFF. The CDR3 nucleotides are TGTGCCAGCAGTGAAGGAGGGGGGGGCCCCTACAATGAGCAGTTCTTC.

The chain combines TRBV4-1 with TRBJ2-5; no definite D call. V lost 1 base to trimming and J lost 5 bases, with 14 bases between them. The CDR3 runs 15 residues. Germline assignment: CDR1 MGHRA and CDR2 YSYEKL. The CDR3 DNA reads as TGCGCCAGCAGCCAAGGATTTACTCAAACCGAGACCCAGTACTTC. Protein sequence: CASSQGFTQTETQYF.

This sequence joins TRBV28 and TRBJ2-7; TRBD2 matches 7 bases. Germline values: CDR1 MDHEN, CDR2 SYDVKM. The junction had 7 bases not matched to a gene; V was cut back by 5 bases and J by 0 bases. This CDR3 spans 15 amino acids. The CDR3 loop is CASSGWGGSSYEQYV. The CDR3 DNA follows: TGTGCCAGCAGTGGTTGGGGGGGGAGCTCCTACGAGCAGTACGTC.

The chain uses TRBV6-5 and TRBJ2-1; D remains unclear. Germline CDR1 and CDR2: MNHEY and SVGAGI. The germline V and J ends were trimmed by 0 bases and 7 bases, with 10 bases remaining between them. The CDR3 spans 14 residues. The CDR3 nucleotides read TGTGCCAGCAGTTACTCTCTTGGGCGTAATGAGCAGTTCTTC. It yields the protein CASSYSLGRNEQFF.

The chain has TRBV5-1 and TRBJ1-2; 7 nucleotides agree with TRBD1. CDR1 is SGHRS, CDR2 YFSETQ, per germline. This CDR3 is 13 amino acids long. With 3 bases clipped from V and 5 bases from J, the junction kept 4 bases outside the gene matches. The CDR3 nucleotides are TGCGCCAGCAGCTGGTCGACAGGGTATGGCTACACCTTC. It codes for CASSWSTGYGYTF. The whole variable domain, remainder taken from reference TRBV5-1 and TRBJ1-2, is KAGVTQTPRYLIKTRGQQVTLSCSPISGHRSVSWYQQTPGQGLQFLFEYFSETQRNKGNFPGRFSGRQFSNSRSEMNVSTLELGDSALYLCASSWSTGYGYTFGSGTRLTVV.

V is TRBV9 and J is TRBJ1-3; the D gene is possibly TRBD1 (5 bases). Deletions cut 6 bases from V and 2 bases from J, with 33 bases between. The CDR3 contains 21 residues. Germline V CDR1 and CDR2: SGDLS, YYNGEE. The DNA for the CDR3 is TGTGCCAGCACGGGGGAATGGGGAACTGGAAAGGCATTTGGAACTGGAAACACCATATATTTT. Protein sequence: CASTGEWGTGKAFGTGNTIYF.

The table lists this clone with a count of one. The chain recombines TRBV30 with TRBJ1-6, with D perhaps matching TRBD1 (6 bases). Trimming took off 4 bases at V and 0 bases at J, with 10 bases between the two ends. Germline CDR1 GTSNPN, CDR2 SVGIG (reference sequence). The length of the CDR3 is 15 residues. This chain's CDR3 is CAWNADSSYNSPLHF. The CDR3, as DNA: TGTGCCTGGAATGCGGACAGCTCCTATAATTCACCCCTCCACTTT.

This clone appeared a few times. The chain links TRBV5-1 to TRBJ2-7; D possibly corresponds to TRBD1 (5 bases). The CDR3 is 14 amino acids. The germline V gene encodes CDR1 SGHRS and CDR2 YFSETQ. V dropped 0 bases and J dropped 3 bases, with 10 bases sitting between them. The CDR3 DNA sequence: TGCGCCAGCAGCTTGGGACAGCTTCACTACGAGCAGTACTTC. Translating it yields CASSLGQLHYEQYF.

This chain connects TRBV7-9 to TRBJ1-5; maybe TRBD1 (6 bases). This CDR3 comprises 16 residues. CDR1 and CDR2 (germline): SEHNR, FQNEAQ (reference sequence). Between the trimmed V and J ends, which lost 3 bases and 3 bases, there was a span of 15 bases. CDR3 protein: CASSLATGSPNQPQHF. CDR3 coding DNA: TGTGCCAGCAGCTTGGCGACAGGCAGTCCCAATCAGCCCCAGCATTTT. The complete variable domain, with remaining parts taken from reference TRBV7-9 and TRBJ1-5, reads DTGVSQNPRHKITKRGQNVTFRCDPISEHNRLYWYRQTLGQGPEFLTYFQNEAQLEKSRLLSDRFSAERPKGSFSTLEIQRTEQGDSAMYLCASSLATGSPNQPQHFGDGTRLSIL.

There are a few counts of this clone. The rearrangement uses TRBV4-2 and TRBJ1-2; D is ambiguous. Germline CDR1 is LGHNA and CDR2 is YNFKEQ. The ends were cut back, 4 bases at V and 2 bases at J, with 5 bases in the middle. There are 12 residues in the CDR3. Written as DNA, the CDR3 is TGTGCCAGCAGCCTCCCGAACTATGGCTACACCTTC. As protein: CASSLPNYGYTF.

This clone was recorded a few times. The chain employs TRBV7-2 and TRBJ2-1; 9 bases fit TRBD1. The CDR3 has 16 amino acids. From germline, CDR1 is SGHTA and CDR2 FQGNSA. Germline trimming cut 1 base from V and 8 bases from J; bases unmatched to any gene: 9. The CDR3 nucleotides read TGTGCCAGCAGCTTAGTGGGACAGGGACTGGTTTATGAGCAGTTCTTC. It is translated as CASSLVGQGLVYEQFF.

The chain is built from TRBV10-3 and TRBJ1-3, with a possible D match to TRBD1 (6 bases). The CDR3 length is 14 residues. V was shortened by 8 bases and J by 0 bases, with 11 bases between the two germline ends. CDR1 and CDR2 from the germline V gene are ENHRY and SYGVKD. The CDR3 DNA reads TGTGCCATCGGACAGTCGAACTCTGGAAACACCATATATTTT. This sequence encodes CAIGQSNSGNTIYF.